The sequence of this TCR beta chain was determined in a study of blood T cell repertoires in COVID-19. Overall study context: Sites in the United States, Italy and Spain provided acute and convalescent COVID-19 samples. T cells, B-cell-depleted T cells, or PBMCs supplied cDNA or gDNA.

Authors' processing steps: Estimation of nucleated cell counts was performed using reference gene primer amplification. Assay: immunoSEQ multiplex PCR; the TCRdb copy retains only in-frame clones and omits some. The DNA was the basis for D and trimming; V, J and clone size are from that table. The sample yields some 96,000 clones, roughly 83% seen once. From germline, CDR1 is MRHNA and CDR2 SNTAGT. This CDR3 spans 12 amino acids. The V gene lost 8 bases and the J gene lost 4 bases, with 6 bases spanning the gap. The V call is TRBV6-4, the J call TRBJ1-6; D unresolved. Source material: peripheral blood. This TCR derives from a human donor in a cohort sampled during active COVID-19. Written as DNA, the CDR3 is TGTGCCAGCGACACTTATAATTCACCCCTCCACTTT. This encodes CASDTYNSPLHF.